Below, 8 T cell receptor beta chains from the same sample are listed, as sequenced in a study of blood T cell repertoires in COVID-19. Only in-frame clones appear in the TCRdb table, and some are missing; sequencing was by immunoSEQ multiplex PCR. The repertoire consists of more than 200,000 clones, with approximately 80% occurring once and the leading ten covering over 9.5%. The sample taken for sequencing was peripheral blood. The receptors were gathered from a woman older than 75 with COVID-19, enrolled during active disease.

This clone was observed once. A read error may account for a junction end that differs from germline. The CDR3 nucleotides are TGTGCCAGCTCACCACAACAGAGAGATCCGCAGTATTTT. This codes for CASSPQQRDPQYF. The chain uses TRBV18 and TRBJ2-3; D ambiguous. The CDR3 spans 13 residues. Looked up from germline, CDR1 is KGHSH and CDR2 is LQKENI.

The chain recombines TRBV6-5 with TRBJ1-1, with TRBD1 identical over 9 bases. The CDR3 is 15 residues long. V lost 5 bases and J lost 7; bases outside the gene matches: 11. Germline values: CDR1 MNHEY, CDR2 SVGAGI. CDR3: CASSTGGEGRNEAFF. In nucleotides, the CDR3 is TGTGCCAGCAGTACAGGGGGCGAGGGTCGGAATGAAGCTTTCTTT.

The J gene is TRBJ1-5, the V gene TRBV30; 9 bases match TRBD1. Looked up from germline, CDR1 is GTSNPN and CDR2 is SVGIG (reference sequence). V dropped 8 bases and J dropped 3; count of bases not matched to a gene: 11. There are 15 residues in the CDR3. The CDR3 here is CAADPGQGFNQPQHF. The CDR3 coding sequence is TGTGCCGCGGATCCGGGACAGGGATTCAATCAGCCCCAGCATTTT.

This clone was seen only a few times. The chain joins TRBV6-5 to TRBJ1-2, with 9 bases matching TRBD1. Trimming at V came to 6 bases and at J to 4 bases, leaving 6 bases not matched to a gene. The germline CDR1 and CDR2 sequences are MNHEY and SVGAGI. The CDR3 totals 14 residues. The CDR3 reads CASSSGTGFYGYTF. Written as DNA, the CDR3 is TGTGCCAGCAGCTCCGGGACAGGGTTCTATGGCTACACCTTC.

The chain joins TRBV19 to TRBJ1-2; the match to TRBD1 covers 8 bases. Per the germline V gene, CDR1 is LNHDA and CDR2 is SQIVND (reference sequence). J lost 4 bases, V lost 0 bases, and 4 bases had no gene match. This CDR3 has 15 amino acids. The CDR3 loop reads CASSIDSGGAYGYTF. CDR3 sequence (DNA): TGTGCCAGTAGTATAGATTCAGGGGGCGCCTATGGCTACACCTTC.

The CDR3 spells CATSARTGTLGGTEAFF. The CDR3 DNA reads as TGTGCCACCAGCGCCAGGACAGGGACGTTGGGAGGGACTGAAGCTTTCTTT. The chain links TRBV15 to TRBJ1-1; 8 positions match TRBD1. Unmatched junction bases numbered 16, after V lost 5 bases and J lost 5 bases. Germline V CDR1 and CDR2: LNHNV, YYDKDF (reference sequence). The CDR3 extends over 17 amino acids.

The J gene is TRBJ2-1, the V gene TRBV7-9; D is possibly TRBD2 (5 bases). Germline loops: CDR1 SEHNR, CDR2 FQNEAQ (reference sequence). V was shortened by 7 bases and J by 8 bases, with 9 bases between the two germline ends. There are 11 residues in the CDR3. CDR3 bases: TGTGCCAGCACCCCAGCGGATGAGCAGTTCTTC. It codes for CASTPADEQFF. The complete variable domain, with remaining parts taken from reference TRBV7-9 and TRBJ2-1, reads DTGVSQNPRHKITKRGQNVTFRCDPISEHNRLYWYRQTLGQGPEFLTYFQNEAQLEKSRLLSDRFSAERPKGSFSTLEIQRTEQGDSAMYLCASTPADEQFFGPGTRLTVL.

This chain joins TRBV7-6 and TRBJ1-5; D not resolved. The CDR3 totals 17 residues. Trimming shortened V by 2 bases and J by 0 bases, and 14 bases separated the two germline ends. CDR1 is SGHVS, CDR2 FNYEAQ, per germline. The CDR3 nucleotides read TGTGCCAGCAGCTTACTTGAGGGCCCGATTAGCAATCAGCCCCAGCATTTT. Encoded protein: CASSLLEGPISNQPQHF. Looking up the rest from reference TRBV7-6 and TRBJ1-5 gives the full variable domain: GAGVSQSPRYKVTKRGQDVALRCDPISGHVSLYWYRQALGQGPEFLTYFNYEAQQDKSGLPNDRFSAERPEGSISTLTIQRTEQRDSAMYRCASSLLEGPISNQPQHFGDGTRLSIL.